The present entry profiles one T cell receptor (beta chain) with its context. These data belong to a study of blood T cell repertoires in COVID-19. Looking at the study overall: The United States, Italy and Spain were the sources of the acute and convalescent COVID-19 samples.

Libraries were prepared by immunoSEQ multiplex PCR; TCRdb keeps only in-frame clonotypes and omits some of them. Of about 170,000 clones listed, roughly 90% were seen once; the top ten hold approximately 0.77%. V dropped 9 bases and J dropped 3; count of bases not matched to a gene: 2. Per the germline V gene, CDR1 is SGHVS and CDR2 is FNYEAQ. The CDR3 has 13 residues. Living in 24 US areas, the participants were between 18 and 89 years of age. The recovered donors of Cohort 3 showed two negative PCRs, clearance, or symptom resolution. Sample: PBMCs or T cells enriched from blood (not recorded which). This chain joins TRBV7-6 and TRBJ2-1; 10 bases align to TRBD2. The TCR sequence derives from a woman younger than 35 who had recovered from COVID-19. The CDR3 DNA reads TGTGCCAGTAGCGGGAGGAGCTACAATGAGCAGTTCTTC. It specifies CASSGRSYNEQFF.